This is a list of T cell receptor beta chains from one sample in a study of OX40 agonist ivuxolimab in advanced cancers. The assay was immunoSEQ multiplex PCR, and TCRdb's table has in-frame clones only and misses some. The sample contains under 100,000 clones, 75% to 90% of which appear only once. The sequencing here drew on CD4+ or CD8+ T cells sorted from blood, taken in a trial of the OX40 agonist ivuxolimab. All receptors derive from an adult with an advanced solid tumor such as melanoma, head and neck, liver or kidney cancer. CDR3s include the opening cysteine and the closing phenylalanine or tryptophan. D genes are given only for firm matches. Rows may omit the clone size; those that give it use once, few, many or a size class.

CDR3 protein | CDR3 DNA | D gene | V gene | CDR3 length | clone size | J gene
CASSIGQRGDEQFF | TGTGCCAGTAGTATTGGTCAGAGGGGCGATGAGCAGTTCTTC | NA | TRBV19 | 14 | NA | TRBJ2-1
CASSAHRESQHF | TGTGCCAGCAGTGCCCACAGGGAGTCCCAGCATTTT | NA | TRBV6-5 | 12 | NA | TRBJ1-5
CASSSGGYEQYF | TGTGCCAGTAGTTCCGGGGGGTACGAGCAGTACTTC | TRBD2 | TRBV19 | 12 | once | TRBJ2-7
CASSQQDRGYEQYF | TGCGCCAGCAGCCAACAAGACAGGGGCTACGAGCAGTACTTC | TRBD1 | TRBV4-3 | 14 | NA | TRBJ2-7
CASKKGQYYEQYF | TGTGCCAGCAAGAAGGGACAGTACTACGAGCAGTACTTC | TRBD1 | TRBV6-5 | 13 | few | TRBJ2-7
CASSESRAGNTEAFF | TGCGCCAGCAGTGAGTCTCGGGCAGGTAACACTGAAGCTTTCTTT | NA | TRBV10-1 | 15 | NA | TRBJ1-1
CASSQDLHPFNEQFF | TGTGCCAGCAGCCAAGATTTGCACCCTTTCAATGAGCAGTTCTTC | NA | TRBV4-2 | 15 | NA | TRBJ2-1
CASTPAGTDTQYF | TGTGCCAGCACCCCCGCAGGCACAGATACGCAGTATTTT | NA | TRBV28 | 13 | few | TRBJ2-3
CASSEGRQGYYGYTF | TGTGCCAGCAGTGAAGGACGCCAGGGGTACTATGGCTACACCTTC | NA | TRBV2 | 15 | once | TRBJ1-2
CASRTTGTDYGYTF | TGTGCCAGCAGGACCACCGGGACAGATTATGGCTACACCTTC | TRBD1 | TRBV28 | 14 | NA | TRBJ1-2
CASSSTMSGNTIYF | TGTGCCAGCAGTTCGACGATGAGTGGAAACACCATATATTTT | NA | TRBV27 | 14 | NA | TRBJ1-3
CASSPRGNEKLFF | TGTGCCAGTAGTCCAAGGGGAAATGAAAAACTGTTTTTT | NA | TRBV19 | 13 | NA | TRBJ1-4
CASSLNFNEQFF | TGTGCCAGCAGCTTAAATTTTAATGAGCAGTTCTTC | NA | TRBV7-9 | 12 | NA | TRBJ2-1
CASSPRTSGGAMGSYNEQFF | TGTGCCAGCTCACCACGGACTAGCGGGGGGGCCATGGGATCCTACAATGAGCAGTTCTTC | TRBD2 | TRBV18 | 20 | NA | TRBJ2-1
CASSLVLSSGGIYTGELFF | TGTGCCAGCAGCTTAGTGTTGTCCAGCGGGGGGATTTACACCGGGGAGCTGTTTTTT | TRBD2 | TRBV7-2 | 19 | NA | TRBJ2-2
CASSFGGGFTDTQYF | TGTGCCAGCAGCTTTGGAGGGGGGTTCACAGATACGCAGTATTTT | NA | TRBV7-3 | 15 | NA | TRBJ2-3
CASSQDRGPDTQYF | TGTGCCAGCTCACAAGACAGGGGCCCAGATACGCAGTATTTT | TRBD1 | TRBV18 | 14 | NA | TRBJ2-3
CASSGVVSTDTQYF | TGTGCCAGCAGCGGTGTAGTTAGCACAGATACGCAGTATTTT | NA | TRBV7-9 | 14 | NA | TRBJ2-3
CASSPSGSDQPQHF | TGTGCCAGCTCACCATCCGGGTCCGATCAGCCCCAGCATTTT | NA | TRBV18 | 14 | NA | TRBJ1-5
CASSYGQGLDEQFF | TGTGCCAGCTCATACGGACAGGGGCTCGATGAGCAGTTCTTC | TRBD1 | TRBV18 | 14 | once | TRBJ2-1
CASSTTGGRGGETQYF | TGTGCCAGCAGCACCACAGGGGGCCGGGGGGGAGAGACCCAGTACTTC | NA | TRBV7-2 | 16 | NA | TRBJ2-5
CARYRERAFF | TGTGCCAGGTACAGGGAGAGGGCTTTCTTT | NA | TRBV7-2 | 10 | few | TRBJ1-1
CSASLLQGDYGYTF | TGCAGCGCAAGCCTCCTACAGGGGGATTATGGCTACACCTTC | TRBD1 | TRBV29-1 | 14 | once | TRBJ1-2
CASSADRGEGYTF | TGTGCCAGCAGCGCCGACAGGGGTGAGGGCTACACCTTC | TRBD1 | TRBV7-9 | 13 | NA | TRBJ1-2
CASRSQGQTRVSNTEAFF | TGCGCCAGCAGGAGCCAAGGACAAACCAGGGTGTCGAACACTGAAGCTTTCTTT | NA | TRBV5-1 | 18 | NA | TRBJ1-1
CASSPNVGNTYEQYF | TGCGCCAGCAGCCCAAACGTGGGGAATACCTACGAGCAGTACTTC | NA | TRBV5-1 | 15 | NA | TRBJ2-7
CASTFRVNNQPQHF | TGTGCCAGCACATTTAGAGTGAACAATCAGCCCCAGCATTTT | NA | TRBV2 | 14 | NA | TRBJ1-5
CASSTPRPPGQGLARAYNSPLHF | TGTGCCAGCAGTACACCCCGGCCCCCGGGACAGGGCCTGGCCAGGGCCTATAATTCACCCCTCCACTTT | TRBD1 | TRBV27 | 23 | NA | TRBJ1-6
CASSLRAGGFTDTQYF | TGTGCCAGCAGTTTAAGGGCGGGGGGCTTCACAGATACGCAGTATTTT | TRBD2 | TRBV27 | 16 | NA | TRBJ2-3